The 28 T cell receptor beta chains in this list originate from one sample, sequenced in a study of cytomegalovirus exposure and HLA in healthy donors. The PCR ran on 60 Vbeta and 13 Jbeta primers. TCRdb's table, derived via immunoSEQ multiplex PCR, lists solely in-frame clones and lacks some. The table includes around 120,000 clones, about 80% detected once. The specimen was PBMCs. The receptor source for this set is a girl aged 2-9 years in good health and CMV-seronegative.

Only one count was recorded for this clone. This sequence joins TRBV6-5 and TRBJ1-3, with TRBD1 matching over 9 bases. Germline trimming cut 6 bases from V and 2 bases from J; bases unmatched to any gene: 5. In germline, CDR1 is MNHEY, CDR2 SVGAGI. CDR3 length equals 15 residues. Written as DNA, the CDR3 is TGTGCCAGCAGCAGAGGACAGGGGCCTGGAAACACCATATATTTT. Its translation: CASSRGQGPGNTIYF.

The chain is built from TRBV30 and TRBJ2-5, with 7 bases fitting TRBD1. The J call is doubtful: the DNA matches TRBJ2-7 better. The CDR3 sequence is 15 residues long. CDR1 is GTSNPN and CDR2 is SVGIG in the germline V gene (reference sequence). Here the CDR3 reads CAWSVRGQPSYEQYF. CDR3 nucleotides: TGTGCCTGGAGTGTTAGGGGGCAACCCTCCTACGAGCAGTACTTC.

The rearrangement links TRBV19 to TRBJ2-2; D not resolved. CDR3 length: 14 amino acids. Germline CDR1 LNHDA, CDR2 SQIVND (reference sequence). The ends were cut back, 9 bases at V and 6 bases at J, with 17 bases in the middle. The CDR3 DNA sequence: TGTGCCAGCAGTCGTATGTCCGTCCCCGGGGAGCTGTTTTTT. It codes for CASSRMSVPGELFF.

The chain uses TRBV2 and TRBJ1-6; 7 bases match TRBD1. Germline CDR1 is SNHLY and CDR2 is FYNNEI. J lost 4 bases, V lost 3 bases, and 0 bases had no gene match. This CDR3 spans 14 amino acids. CDR3 DNA sequence: TGTGCCAGCAGTGACAGGGGGTATAATTCACCCCTCCACTTT. Its translation is CASSDRGYNSPLHF. The complete variable domain, with remaining parts taken from reference TRBV2 and TRBJ1-6, reads EPEVTQTPSHQVTQMGQEVILRCVPISNHLYFYWYRQILGQKVEFLVSFYNNEISEKSEIFDDQFSVERPDGSNFTLKIRSTKLEDSAMYFCASSDRGYNSPLHFGNGTRLTVT.

The chain couples TRBV15 to TRBJ1-4; D not resolved. Germline V CDR1 and CDR2: LNHNV, YYDKDF (reference sequence). The CDR3 has 16 residues. V gave up 0 bases and J gave up 0 bases, with 8 bases separating them. CDR3 sequence: CATSRDLAATNEKLFF. CDR3 in DNA: TGTGCCACCAGCAGAGATCTAGCTGCAACTAATGAAAAACTGTTTTTT.

The chain is built from TRBV19 and TRBJ1-5; no clear D. The germline V gene encodes CDR1 LNHDA and CDR2 SQIVND (reference sequence). Trimming removed 2 bases from V and 5 bases from J, with 10 bases in between. CDR3 length: 14 residues. This chain's CDR3 is CASSIRQVDQPQHF. The CDR3 coding sequence is TGTGCCAGTAGTATACGGCAGGTTGATCAGCCCCAGCATTTT.

This clone was seen only once. The chain carries TRBV7-9 and TRBJ1-5; D perhaps matches TRBD1 (6 bases). V lost 5 bases and J 2 bases, leaving 16 bases between the germline ends. The germline gives CDR1 SEHNR, CDR2 FQNEAQ (reference sequence). The CDR3 sequence is 16 residues long. Here the CDR3 DNA reads TGTGCCAGCAGCCACAGGGAGGGAGAAGGCAATCAGCCCCAGCATTTT. Translation: CASSHREGEGNQPQHF. The full variable domain, with the rest looked up from reference TRBV7-9 and TRBJ1-5, is DTGVSQNPRHKITKRGQNVTFRCDPISEHNRLYWYRQTLGQGPEFLTYFQNEAQLEKSRLLSDRFSAERPKGSFSTLEIQRTEQGDSAMYLCASSHREGEGNQPQHFGDGTRLSIL.

The rearrangement joins TRBV15 to TRBJ2-3; the D is unclear. The V gene lost 0 bases and the J gene lost 3 bases, with 13 bases spanning the gap. From germline, CDR1 is LNHNV and CDR2 YYDKDF (reference sequence). The CDR3 totals 16 residues. The CDR3 protein is CATSRDLQIGTDTQYF. Here the CDR3 DNA reads TGTGCCACCAGCAGAGATCTTCAGATTGGTACAGATACGCAGTATTTT.

The chain couples TRBV7-3 to TRBJ2-3, with TRBD2 identical over 9 bases. The V gene's germline CDR1 is SGHTA and CDR2 FQGTGA. CDR3 length equals 19 residues. J lost 4 bases, V lost 2 bases, and 16 bases had no gene match. The CDR3 protein is CASSLLERSSGRSADTQYF. CDR3 DNA sequence: TGTGCCAGCAGCTTATTGGAGCGGAGTAGCGGGAGAAGTGCAGATACGCAGTATTTT.

The chain employs TRBV2 and TRBJ2-1; 9 bases line up with TRBD2. Trimming removed 5 bases from V and 1 base from J; junction bases left unmatched: 3. The CDR3 loop spans 15 amino acids. Germline V gene lookup returns CDR1 SNHLY and CDR2 FYNNEI. In nucleotides, the CDR3 is TGTGCCAGCAGTCGGACTAGCGCTTCCTACAATGAGCAGTTCTTC. This translates into CASSRTSASYNEQFF.

The chain combines TRBV2 with TRBJ2-7, with 8 bases fitting TRBD2. Germline V gives CDR1 SNHLY, CDR2 FYNNEI. The V gene end was trimmed by 3 bases and the J gene end by 5 bases; junction bases not matched to a gene: 6. The CDR3 covers 14 residues. The CDR3 sequence: CASSDPSGSDEQYF. CDR3 in DNA: TGTGCCAGCAGTGATCCCAGCGGGAGCGACGAGCAGTACTTC.

CDR3 DNA: TGTGCCAGCAGTTCCGACAATGAGCAGTTCTTC. Protein: CASSSDNEQFF. The chain links TRBV27 to TRBJ2-1; no reliable D call. Germline CDR1 reads MNHEY; CDR2 reads SMNVEV (reference sequence). V was shortened by 4 bases and J by 5 bases, with 3 bases between the two germline ends. The CDR3 extends over 11 amino acids.

The chain carries TRBV28 and TRBJ2-7, with TRBD1 identical over 9 bases. Germline V lookup: CDR1 MDHEN, CDR2 SYDVKM. V lost 6 bases, J lost 6 bases, and 9 bases stayed unmatched. This CDR3 is 14 amino acids long. CDR3 coding DNA: TGTGCCAGCAGAGAGACAGGGGGATCTCCCGAGCAGTACTTC. Its translation is CASRETGGSPEQYF.

This rearrangement joins TRBV5-6 to TRBJ2-7; a possible D gene is TRBD1 (6 bases). This CDR3 region has 13 residues. V gave up 4 bases and J gave up 7 bases, with 15 bases separating them. Germline CDR1 reads SGHDT; CDR2 reads YYEEEE. CDR3 coding DNA: TGTGCCAGCAGCATAAGGGGGTCAGGGGAGCAGTACTTC. It codes for CASSIRGSGEQYF.

This rearrangement joins TRBV27 to TRBJ2-1; TRBD2 aligns across 10 bases. Per the germline V gene, CDR1 is MNHEY and CDR2 is SMNVEV (reference sequence). This CDR3 region has 15 residues. Trimming took 7 bases from V and 10 from J; bases not matched to a gene: 13. DNA for the CDR3: TGTGCCAGCACCCAATCGGGGACTAGCGCGGAAGAGCAGTTCTTC. This gives the protein CASTQSGTSAEEQFF.

The rearrangement links TRBV5-1 to TRBJ2-7; D not certain. Looked up from germline, CDR1 is SGHRS and CDR2 is YFSETQ. This CDR3 comprises 13 residues. V was clipped by 0 bases and J by 5 bases, with 9 bases between them. Here the CDR3 reads CASSLEVAHEQYF. CDR3 sequence (DNA): TGCGCCAGCAGCTTGGAGGTAGCCCACGAGCAGTACTTC.

The V call is TRBV7-9, the J call TRBJ1-5; D is unclear. In germline, CDR1 is SEHNR, CDR2 FQNEAQ (reference sequence). V was clipped by 5 bases and J by 2 bases, with 7 bases between them. The CDR3 loop spans 13 amino acids. The CDR3, as DNA: TGTGCCAGCAGCCCGTCCGGCAATCAGCCCCAGCATTTT. It translates to CASSPSGNQPQHF.

The chain carries TRBV11-2 and TRBJ2-1; 11 bases match TRBD1. The V gene end was trimmed by 5 bases and the J gene end by 15 bases; junction bases not matched to a gene: 12. This CDR3 is 14 amino acids long. The germline V gene has CDR1 SGHAT and CDR2 FQNNGV. CDR3 DNA: TGTGCCAGCAGCCCGGGGACAGGGGGTCCGTTTCGGTTCTTC. Encoded protein: CASSPGTGGPFRFF. Looking up the rest from reference TRBV11-2 and TRBJ2-1 gives the full variable domain: EAGVAQSPRYKIIEKRQSVAFWCNPISGHATLYWYQQILGQGPKLLIQFQNNGVVDDSQLPKDRFSAERLKGVDSTLKIQPAKLEDSAVYLCASSPGTGGPFRFFGPGTRLTVL.

V gene TRBV9 combines with J gene TRBJ2-1, with 7 positions matching TRBD2. Germline CDR1 SGDLS, CDR2 YYNGEE. There are 18 residues in the CDR3. With V trimmed by 2 bases and J by 5 bases, 16 bases remained unmatched. The CDR3 sequence is CASSVSRYSGGRDNEQFF. For the CDR3, the DNA is TGTGCCAGCAGCGTTTCCCGATATTCGGGCGGGAGAGACAATGAGCAGTTCTTC.

The chain uses TRBV11-2 and TRBJ1-2, with 12 bases aligning to TRBD1. The CDR3 length is 13 residues. Germline V lookup: CDR1 SGHAT, CDR2 FQNNGV. Trimming took 5 bases from V and 8 from J; bases not matched to a gene: 3. CDR3 in amino acids: CASSRDRGRGYTF. DNA for the CDR3: TGTGCCAGCAGCCGGGACAGGGGGCGAGGCTACACCTTC.

The rearrangement joins TRBV14 to TRBJ2-2; tentatively, D is TRBD2 (5 bases). Germline V gene lookup returns CDR1 SGHDN and CDR2 FVKESK. The CDR3 spans 14 residues. The ends were cut back, 7 bases at V and 4 bases at J, with 13 bases in the middle. CDR3 protein: CASKRDPGTGELFF. The CDR3 nucleotides are TGTGCCAGCAAGAGGGATCCGGGCACCGGGGAGCTGTTTTTT.

With regard to this clone: This same CDR3 is encoded by further DNA sequences in the sample. The rearrangement joins TRBV28 to TRBJ2-5; D remains ambiguous. The CDR3 totals 10 residues. Germline V gene data show CDR1 as MDHEN and CDR2 as SYDVKM. V was pared by 11 bases and J by 4 bases, with 8 bases between. In DNA, the CDR3 is TGTGCCTCCTCGAGAGAGACCCAGTACTTC. It codes for CASSRETQYF.

The rearrangement uses TRBV12-5 and TRBJ1-5; 7 positions agree with TRBD1. The germline gives CDR1 LGHNT, CDR2 FRNRAP. Unmatched junction bases numbered 4, after V lost 6 bases and J lost 5 bases. CDR3 length equals 13 residues. The CDR3 DNA is TGTGCTAGTGGGTTAACAGGGGATCAGCCCCAGCATTTT. The encoded protein is CASGLTGDQPQHF.

The chain uses TRBV9 and TRBJ2-7; TRBD2 might be the D (7 bases). The CDR3 is 11 residues long. V was shortened by 7 bases and J by 6 bases, with 11 bases between the two germline ends. CDR1 is SGDLS and CDR2 is YYNGEE in the germline V gene. The CDR3 sequence is CASGGAGEQYF. CDR3 nucleotide sequence: TGTGCCAGCGGGGGGGCCGGCGAGCAGTACTTC.

This clone has only one observation. V and J are TRBV15 and TRBJ2-6, with D tentatively TRBD2 (5 bases). Trimming removed 3 bases at V and 0 bases at J, with 15 bases between. CDR3 length: 18 residues. Germline values: CDR1 LNHNV, CDR2 YYDKDF (reference sequence). The CDR3 reads CATSSFRESFSGANVLTF. Written as DNA, the CDR3 is TGTGCCACCAGCAGCTTCCGGGAAAGTTTCTCTGGGGCCAACGTCCTGACTTTC.

V is TRBV7-3 and J is TRBJ2-3, with no clear D. Trimming cost V 1 base and J 0 bases, with 5 bases left between them. In germline, CDR1 is SGHTA, CDR2 FQGTGA. The CDR3 length is 14 residues. CDR3 protein: CASSLRPSTDTQYF. The DNA of the CDR3 is TGTGCCAGCAGCTTAAGGCCCAGCACAGATACGCAGTATTTT.

CDR3 coding DNA: TGTGCCAGCACCCCCGAGCGCGGGACTAGGTCCTACGAGCAGTACTTC. It codes for CASTPERGTRSYEQYF. The V gene is TRBV11-2, the J gene TRBJ2-7, with TRBD2 identical over 8 bases. J was trimmed by 1 base and V by 7 bases; bases with no gene match: 12. Germline assignment: CDR1 SGHAT and CDR2 FQNNGV. This CDR3 has 16 amino acids.

The chain couples TRBV30 to TRBJ1-2; D is perhaps TRBD1 (5 bases). Germline CDR1 reads GTSNPN; CDR2 reads SVGIG (reference sequence). The CDR3 has 14 residues. With 5 bases removed from V and 0 bases from J, the gap between germline ends came to 13 bases. Written as DNA, the CDR3 is TGTGCCTGGGCAGCAGGGAGGGCTAACTATGGCTACACCTTC. This sequence encodes CAWAAGRANYGYTF.